A selection of T cell receptor beta chains follows, all from one sample in a study of blood T cells in healthy people across ages. MiXCR was run by TCRdb on the 5' RACE reads, yielding one entry per CDR3 protein. This table has some 1.5 million distinct CDR3 sequences, 28% appearing once. The material sequenced was blood. Every receptor here comes from a woman aged 25-40 years in good health. Each CDR3 is given with its conserved first and last residue. The D gene is left open where the match is weak. A row's size may be missing; if present it is once, few, many or a size class.

CDR3aa: CASSLARVSYGYTF
CDR3nt: TGTGCCAGCAGCTTAGCGCGGGTGTCCTATGGCTACACCTTC
v_gene: TRBV7-2
abundance: .
d_gene: .
j_gene: TRBJ1-2

CDR3aa: CASSFPLNRGRGEQYF
CDR3nt: TGTGCCAGCAGCTTTCCCCTAAACAGGGGCCGGGGCGAGCAGTACTTC
v_gene: TRBV5-4
abundance: few
d_gene: TRBD1
j_gene: TRBJ2-7

CDR3aa: CAWARGFAYGYTF
CDR3nt: TGTGCCTGGGCAAGGGGATTTGCCTATGGCTACACCTTC
v_gene: TRBV30
abundance: few
d_gene: .
j_gene: TRBJ1-2

CDR3aa: CASNLNSGTGGIDEQFF
CDR3nt: TGCGCCAGCAACTTGAATTCGGGGACAGGGGGAATCGATGAGCAGTTCTTC
v_gene: TRBV5-1
abundance: .
d_gene: TRBD1
j_gene: TRBJ2-1

CDR3aa: CASSFRGRSAGGSNEQFF
CDR3nt: TGTGCCAGCAGTTTCCGGGGTAGGTCAGCGGGAGGTTCTAATGAGCAGTTCTTC
v_gene: TRBV6-5
abundance: many
d_gene: TRBD2
j_gene: TRBJ2-1

CDR3aa: CASSQPGLAGGEQYF
CDR3nt: TGCGCCAGCAGCCAACCGGGACTAGCGGGAGGCGAGCAGTACTTC
v_gene: TRBV4-1
abundance: many
d_gene: TRBD2
j_gene: TRBJ2-7

CDR3aa: CASSPQNTEAFF
CDR3nt: TGTGCCAGCAGCCCACAGAACACTGAAGCTTTCTTT
v_gene: TRBV18
abundance: many
d_gene: .
j_gene: TRBJ1-1

CDR3aa: CASRGTGGVYTEAFF
CDR3nt: TGTGCCAGCAGGGGGACGGGGGGAGTCTACACTGAAGCTTTCTTT
v_gene: TRBV6-6
abundance: .
d_gene: .
j_gene: TRBJ1-1

CDR3aa: CASSFRDRGLPYEQYF
CDR3nt: TGTGCCAGCAGTTTCAGGGACAGGGGGCTCCCCTACGAGCAGTACTTC
v_gene: TRBV28
abundance: many
d_gene: TRBD1
j_gene: TRBJ2-7

CDR3aa: CASSPGQLAGMNTEAFF
CDR3nt: TGTGCCAGCAGCCCAGGACAGTTGGCAGGCATGAACACTGAAGCTTTCTTT
v_gene: TRBV7-2
abundance: few
d_gene: .
j_gene: TRBJ1-1

CDR3aa: CASSFGGAGQPQHF
CDR3nt: TGTGCCAGCAGCTTTGGGGGGGCGGGTCAGCCCCAGCATTTT
v_gene: TRBV12-3/TRBV12-4
abundance: many
d_gene: .
j_gene: TRBJ1-5

CDR3aa: CATSIESVQRSDTQYF
CDR3nt: TGTGCCACCAGCATTGAAAGCGTCCAGAGGTCCGATACGCAGTATTTT
v_gene: TRBV15
abundance: .
d_gene: .
j_gene: TRBJ2-3

CDR3aa: CSASLVLSGANVLTF
CDR3nt: TGCAGTGCTAGTCTAGTGCTCTCTGGGGCCAACGTCCTGACTTTC
v_gene: TRBV20-1
abundance: many
d_gene: .
j_gene: TRBJ2-6

CDR3aa: CALPMERTEGYGYTF
CDR3nt: TGTGCCTTGCCAATGGAGCGTACTGAGGGCTATGGCTACACCTTC
v_gene: TRBV30
abundance: once
d_gene: .
j_gene: TRBJ1-2

CDR3aa: CASSLVGGHTQETQYF
CDR3nt: TGTGCCAGCAGTTTAGTCGGGGGGCATACCCAAGAGACCCAGTACTTC
v_gene: TRBV12-3/TRBV12-4
abundance: many
d_gene: .
j_gene: TRBJ2-5

CDR3aa: CASSEYGGFHTGELFF
CDR3nt: TGTGCCAGCAGTGAATACGGGGGATTCCACACCGGGGAGCTGTTTTTT
v_gene: TRBV25-1
abundance: few
d_gene: .
j_gene: TRBJ2-2

CDR3aa: CATSDGQSKSRGYTF
CDR3nt: TGTGCCACCAGTGATGGTCAATCTAAGTCGCGGGGCTACACCTTC
v_gene: TRBV24-1
abundance: few
d_gene: .
j_gene: TRBJ1-2